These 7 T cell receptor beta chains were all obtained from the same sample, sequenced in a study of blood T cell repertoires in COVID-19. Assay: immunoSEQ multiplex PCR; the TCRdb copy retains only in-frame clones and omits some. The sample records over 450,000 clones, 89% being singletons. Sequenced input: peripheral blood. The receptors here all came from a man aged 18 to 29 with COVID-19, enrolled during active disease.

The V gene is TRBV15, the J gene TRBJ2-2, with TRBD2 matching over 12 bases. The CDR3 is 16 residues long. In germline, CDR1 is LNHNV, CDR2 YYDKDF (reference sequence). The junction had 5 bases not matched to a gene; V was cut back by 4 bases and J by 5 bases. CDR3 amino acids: CATSMLTSGGTGELFF. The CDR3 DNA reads TGTGCCACCAGCATGCTTACTAGCGGGGGGACCGGGGAGCTGTTTTTT.

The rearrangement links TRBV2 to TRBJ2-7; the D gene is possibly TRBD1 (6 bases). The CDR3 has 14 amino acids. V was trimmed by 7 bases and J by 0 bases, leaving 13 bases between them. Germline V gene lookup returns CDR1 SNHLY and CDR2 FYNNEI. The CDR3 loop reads CASTPLTGSYEQYF. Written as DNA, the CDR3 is TGTGCCAGCACCCCCCTGACAGGCTCCTACGAGCAGTACTTC.

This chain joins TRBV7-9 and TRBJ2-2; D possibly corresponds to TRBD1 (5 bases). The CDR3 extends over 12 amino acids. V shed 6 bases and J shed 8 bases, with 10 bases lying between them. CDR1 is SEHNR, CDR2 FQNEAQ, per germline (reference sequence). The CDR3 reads CASRGVEGELFF. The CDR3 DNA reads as TGTGCCAGCAGAGGGGTAGAAGGGGAGCTGTTTTTT.

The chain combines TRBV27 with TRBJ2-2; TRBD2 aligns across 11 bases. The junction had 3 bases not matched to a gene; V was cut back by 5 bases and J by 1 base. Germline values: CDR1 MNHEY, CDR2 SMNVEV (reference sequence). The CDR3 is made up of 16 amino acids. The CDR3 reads CASSGTSGRNTGELFF. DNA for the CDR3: TGTGCCAGCAGTGGAACTAGCGGGAGGAACACCGGGGAGCTGTTTTTT.

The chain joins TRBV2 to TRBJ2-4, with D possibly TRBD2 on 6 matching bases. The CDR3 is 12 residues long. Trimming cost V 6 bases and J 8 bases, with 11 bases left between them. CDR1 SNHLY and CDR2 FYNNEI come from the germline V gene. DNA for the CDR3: TGTGCCAGCAGGGGGGGTAATGACATTCAGTACTTC. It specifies CASRGGNDIQYF. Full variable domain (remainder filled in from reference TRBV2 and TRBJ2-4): EPEVTQTPSHQVTQMGQEVILRCVPISNHLYFYWYRQILGQKVEFLVSFYNNEISEKSEIFDDQFSVERPDGSNFTLKIRSTKLEDSAMYFCASRGGNDIQYFGAGTRLSVL.

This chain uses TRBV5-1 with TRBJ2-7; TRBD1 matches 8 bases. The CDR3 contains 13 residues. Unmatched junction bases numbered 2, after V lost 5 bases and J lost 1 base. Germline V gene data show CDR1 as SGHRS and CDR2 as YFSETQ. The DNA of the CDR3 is TGCGCCAGCAGAGGGACAGGATCCTACGAGCAGTACTTC. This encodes CASRGTGSYEQYF.

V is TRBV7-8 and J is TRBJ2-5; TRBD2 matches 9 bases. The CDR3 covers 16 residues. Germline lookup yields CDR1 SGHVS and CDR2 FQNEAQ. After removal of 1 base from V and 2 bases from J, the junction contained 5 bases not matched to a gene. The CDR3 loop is CASSLEPSGVQETQYF. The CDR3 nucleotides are TGTGCCAGCAGCTTAGAGCCTAGCGGGGTACAAGAGACCCAGTACTTC.